The present T cell receptor (beta chain) was sequenced within a study of T-cell reconstitution after alpha-beta-depleted transplantation in children. Unique molecular identifiers were built into the TCRbeta library. TCRdb re-called the PCR reads through MiXCR, storing one row per CDR3 protein. The sample includes about 640,000 distinct CDR3 sequences, over 15% of them seen just once. The germline V and J ends were trimmed by 7 bases and 5 bases, with 18 bases remaining between them. The CDR3 covers 16 residues. CDR1 and CDR2 (germline): MNHNS, SASEGT. This chain joins TRBV6-1 and TRBJ1-6; the D gene is possibly TRBD1 (6 bases). The clonotype originates from a human donor who donated a stem cell graft to a child with acute myeloid leukemia. The sample consisted of PBMCs from the stem cell graft donor, taken from the stem cell graft. This chain's CDR3 is CASTRQASFDNSPLHF. The CDR3 DNA sequence: TGTGCCAGCACCAGACAGGCCAGTTTCGATAATTCACCCCTCCACTTT.